This T cell receptor beta chain was profiled in a study of blood T cell repertoires in COVID-19. Study overall: From the United States, Italy and Spain came samples of acute and convalescent COVID-19. PBMCs, B-cell-depleted T cells, or T cells were the source of the cDNA or gDNA that made up the material.

This clone was recorded a few times. This CDR3 region has 16 residues. After removal of 8 bases from V and 2 bases from J, the junction contained 14 bases not matched to a gene. Germline values: CDR1 LNHDA, CDR2 SQIVND (reference sequence). Original data processing: Using reference gene primer amplification, nucleated cell counts were estimated. The data were produced by immunoSEQ multiplex PCR, yet TCRdb's version contains in-frame clones alone and is incomplete. The DNA was the basis for D and trimming; V, J and clone size are from that table. The sample holds a few hundred thousand clones, 85% to 90% seen once.

Source material: peripheral blood. This TCR was recovered from a woman aged 45-59 years with acute or convalescent COVID-19. The chain uses TRBV19 and TRBJ2-7, with 8 bases fitting TRBD1. CDR3 nucleotide sequence: TGTGCCAGTGCCGGGACAGGACTCCTTACCCCCTACGAGCAGTACTTC. It yields the protein CASAGTGLLTPYEQYF.